This T cell receptor beta chain emerged from a study of radiotherapy plus CTLA-4 blockade in lung cancer. Study outcomes and limitations: In blood, TCR clones derived from the tumor expanded after radiotherapy plus ipilimumab.

Sequenced by immunoSEQ multiplex PCR; TCRdb stores in-frame clones only, minus some. The data contain 70,000 to 90,000 clones, more than 75% of them singletons. For this clone: Its specificity is unknown.

CDR3 length equals 13 residues. Germline V lookup: CDR1 MDHEN, CDR2 SYDVKM. The V end lost 7 bases, the J end lost 8 bases, and 14 bases lay between the germline ends. The rearrangement links TRBV28 to TRBJ1-4; no clear D gene. Sequenced here: peripheral blood, sampled from a patient treated with radiotherapy plus ipilimumab. The sequence was collected from a human donor with non-small cell lung cancer who had stable disease on radiotherapy plus ipilimumab. The CDR3 is CASTSRPREKLFF. Written as DNA, the CDR3 is TGTGCCAGCACCTCCCGACCGCGGGAAAAACTGTTTTTT.